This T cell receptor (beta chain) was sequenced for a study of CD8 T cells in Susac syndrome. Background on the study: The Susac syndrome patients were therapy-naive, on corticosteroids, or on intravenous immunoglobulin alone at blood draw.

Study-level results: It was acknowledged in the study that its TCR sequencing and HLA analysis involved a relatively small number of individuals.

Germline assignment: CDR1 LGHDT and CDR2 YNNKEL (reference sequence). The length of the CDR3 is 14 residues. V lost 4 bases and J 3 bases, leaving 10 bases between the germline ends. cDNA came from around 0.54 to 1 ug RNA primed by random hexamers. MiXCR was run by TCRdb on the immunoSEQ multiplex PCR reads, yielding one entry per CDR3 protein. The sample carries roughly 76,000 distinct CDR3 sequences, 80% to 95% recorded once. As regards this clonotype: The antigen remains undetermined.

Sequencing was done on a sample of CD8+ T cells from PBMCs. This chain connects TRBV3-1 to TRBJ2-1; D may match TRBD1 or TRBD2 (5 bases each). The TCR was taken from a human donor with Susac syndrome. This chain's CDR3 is CASSPRDVYNEQFF. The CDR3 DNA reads TGTGCCAGCAGCCCCCGGGACGTCTACAATGAGCAGTTCTTC.